This is a list of T cell receptor beta chains from one sample in a study of T-cell memory formation after mild COVID-19. TCRdb independently ran MiXCR on the 5' RACE reads; one entry per CDR3 protein. The sample has 110,000 to 150,000 distinct CDR3 sequences, around 25% seen once. Sample: PBMCs or a T cell subset sorted from them (not recorded which). Receptors originate from an adult woman who had mild COVID-19 (a few samples of this study predate the infection). Cell type and time point are not known. The conserved cysteine and the conserved F or W are not part of the CDR3 here. The D gene is left open where the match is weak. The size field is filled for only some rows; it gives once, few, many or a size class.

CDR3 length	clone size	V gene	D gene	J gene	CDR3 protein
10	NA	TRBV30	NA	TRBJ1-1	AWSGGATEAF
11	few	TRBV29-1	NA	TRBJ1-1	SVDVVLNTEAF
13	NA	TRBV4-1	NA	TRBJ2-7	ASSPLAAGHYEQY
12	NA	TRBV5-1	NA	TRBJ2-7	ASSLRHQLYEQY
10	few	TRBV29-1	NA	TRBJ1-1	SVEDGAPEAF
12	NA	TRBV5-4	TRBD1	TRBJ1-1	ASSLNRGWNEAF
14	NA	TRBV7-9	NA	TRBJ1-1	ASSLAQAGPNTEAF
13	NA	TRBV4-1	NA	TRBJ2-7	ASSQGEDSSYEQY
11	few	TRBV5-1	NA	TRBJ2-1	ASSLGWGNEQF
14	NA	TRBV6-1	NA	TRBJ1-2	ARSRKAENSNYGYT
12	NA	TRBV5-6	TRBD1	TRBJ2-7	ASSTTGLDYEQY
13	NA	TRBV29-1	NA	TRBJ2-1	SVEAGRSVYTEQF
11	NA	TRBV7-6	NA	TRBJ2-7	ASSLVDPAEQY
13	few	TRBV12-3/TRBV12-4	TRBD1	TRBJ2-1	ASSPGQTTYNEQF
15	few	TRBV6-2/TRBV6-3	NA	TRBJ1-1	ASSYLEDSPWGTEAF
13	once	TRBV6-5	TRBD1	TRBJ2-7	ASSYSGTGGHEQY
13	NA	TRBV4-3	TRBD2	TRBJ2-7	ASSRSREASYEQY
13	few	TRBV7-8	TRBD2	TRBJ2-1	ASSLVAGDNNEQF
11	NA	TRBV9	NA	TRBJ1-1	ASSPWPGTEAF
13	few	TRBV20-1	NA	TRBJ1-1	SARDKRDGITEAF
13	NA	TRBV29-1	TRBD2	TRBJ2-5	SVDPSGGVRETQY
10	NA	TRBV4-1	NA	TRBJ1-2	ASSQDSSGLF
12	NA	TRBV15	NA	TRBJ2-5	ATSRVEELETQY
13	few	TRBV19	TRBD2	TRBJ2-7	ASSTELAGVYEQY
13	medium-sized	TRBV6-9	NA	TRBJ2-1	ASSLEGSSYNEQF
10	NA	TRBV25-1	NA	TRBJ1-6	ASTGPNSPLH
13	few	TRBV27	NA	TRBJ1-2	ASSTTTEANYGYT
12	few	TRBV9	NA	TRBJ2-7	ASSVDPAPYEQY
16	few	TRBV9	TRBD1	TRBJ2-6	ASSFGGTGLSGANVLT
12	few	TRBV27	NA	TRBJ2-2	ASRIIEGTGELF
13	NA	TRBV6-5	TRBD1	TRBJ1-5	ASRGQGVSNQHQH
12	few	TRBV6-6	TRBD2	TRBJ2-7	ASSQAGEYYEQY
12	NA	TRBV15	TRBD1	TRBJ1-2	ATSRQGAGYGYT
11	NA	TRBV12-3/TRBV12-4	NA	TRBJ1-1	ASSLGVGNEAF
12	NA	TRBV25-1	NA	TRBJ2-3	ASSEPASTDTQY
10	NA	TRBV29-1	TRBD1	TRBJ2-1	RGQGIGNEQF
13	NA	TRBV11-2	TRBD2	TRBJ2-5	ASSLDRGSGETQY
12	NA	TRBV4-3	NA	TRBJ1-1	ASSHLGVSRGAF
12	NA	TRBV7-6	NA	TRBJ2-1	ASSGGLQYNEQF
15	NA	TRBV27	TRBD2	TRBJ2-3	ASSLRVGSGDTDTQY